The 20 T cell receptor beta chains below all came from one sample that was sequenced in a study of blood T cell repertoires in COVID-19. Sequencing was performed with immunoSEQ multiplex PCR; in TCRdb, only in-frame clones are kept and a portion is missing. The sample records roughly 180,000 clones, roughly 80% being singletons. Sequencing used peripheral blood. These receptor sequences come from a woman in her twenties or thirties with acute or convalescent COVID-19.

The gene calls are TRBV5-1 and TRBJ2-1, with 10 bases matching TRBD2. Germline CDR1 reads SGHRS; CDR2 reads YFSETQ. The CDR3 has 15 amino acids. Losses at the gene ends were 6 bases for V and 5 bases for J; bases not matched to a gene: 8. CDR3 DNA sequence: TGCGCCAGCACCGAGGGGGGGACTAGCGACAATGAGCAGTTCTTC. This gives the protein CASTEGGTSDNEQFF.

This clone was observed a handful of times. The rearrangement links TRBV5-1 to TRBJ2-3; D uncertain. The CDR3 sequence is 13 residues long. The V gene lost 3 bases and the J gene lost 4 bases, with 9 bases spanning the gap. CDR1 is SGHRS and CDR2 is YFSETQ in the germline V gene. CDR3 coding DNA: TGCGCCAGCAGCTACCCAGGCTCAGATACGCAGTATTTT. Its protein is CASSYPGSDTQYF. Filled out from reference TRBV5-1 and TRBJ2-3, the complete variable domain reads KAGVTQTPRYLIKTRGQQVTLSCSPISGHRSVSWYQQTPGQGLQFLFEYFSETQRNKGNFPGRFSGRQFSNSRSEMNVSTLELGDSALYLCASSYPGSDTQYFGPGTRLTVL.

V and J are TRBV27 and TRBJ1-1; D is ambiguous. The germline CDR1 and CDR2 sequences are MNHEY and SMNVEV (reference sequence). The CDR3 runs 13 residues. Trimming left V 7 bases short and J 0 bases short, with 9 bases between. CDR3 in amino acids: CASTRSLNTEAFF. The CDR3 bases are TGTGCCAGCACCCGGAGTTTGAACACTGAAGCTTTCTTT.

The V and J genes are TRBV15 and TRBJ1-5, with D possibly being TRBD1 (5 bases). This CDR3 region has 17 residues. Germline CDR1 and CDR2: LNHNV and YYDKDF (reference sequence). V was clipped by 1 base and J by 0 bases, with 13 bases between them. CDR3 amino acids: CATSRGLTASSNQPQHF. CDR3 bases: TGTGCCACCAGCAGAGGACTGACAGCCTCTAGCAATCAGCCCCAGCATTTT.

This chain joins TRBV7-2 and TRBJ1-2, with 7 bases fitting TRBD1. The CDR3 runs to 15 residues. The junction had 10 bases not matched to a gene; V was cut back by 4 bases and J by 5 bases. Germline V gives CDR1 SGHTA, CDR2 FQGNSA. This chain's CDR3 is CASSSRDSATYGYTF. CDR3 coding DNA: TGTGCCAGCAGCTCCCGGGACAGCGCTACGTATGGCTACACCTTC.

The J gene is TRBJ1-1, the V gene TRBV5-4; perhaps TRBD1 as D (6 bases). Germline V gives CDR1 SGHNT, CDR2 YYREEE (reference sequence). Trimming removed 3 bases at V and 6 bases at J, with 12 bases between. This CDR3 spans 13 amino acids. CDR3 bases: TGTGCCAGCAGCTCCCCAGGGGAATCTGAAGCTTTCTTT. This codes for CASSSPGESEAFF.

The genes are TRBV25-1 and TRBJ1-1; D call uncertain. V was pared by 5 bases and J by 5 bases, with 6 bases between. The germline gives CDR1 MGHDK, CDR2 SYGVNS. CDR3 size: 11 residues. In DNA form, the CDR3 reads TGTGCCAGCAGTCTAGGAACTGAAGCTTTCTTT. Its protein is CASSLGTEAFF.

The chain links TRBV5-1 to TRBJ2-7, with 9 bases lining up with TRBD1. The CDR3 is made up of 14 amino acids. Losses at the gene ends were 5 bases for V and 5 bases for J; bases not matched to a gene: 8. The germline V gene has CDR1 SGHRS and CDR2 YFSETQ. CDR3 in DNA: TGCGCCAGCAGGGTCACAGGGGGCAGGAACGAGCAGTACTTC. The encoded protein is CASRVTGGRNEQYF.

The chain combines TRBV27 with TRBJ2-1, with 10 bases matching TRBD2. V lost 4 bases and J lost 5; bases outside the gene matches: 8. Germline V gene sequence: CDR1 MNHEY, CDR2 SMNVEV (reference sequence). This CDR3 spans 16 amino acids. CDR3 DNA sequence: TGTGCCAGCAGTTCACCGAGGACTAGCGGCCACAATGAGCAGTTCTTC. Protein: CASSSPRTSGHNEQFF.

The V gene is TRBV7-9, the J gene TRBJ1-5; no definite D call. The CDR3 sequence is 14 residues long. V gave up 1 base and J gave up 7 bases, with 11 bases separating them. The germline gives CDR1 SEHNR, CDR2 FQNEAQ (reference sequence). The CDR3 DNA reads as TGTGCCAGCAGCTTAGATCACAGCGGGCAGCCCCAGCATTTT. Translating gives CASSLDHSGQPQHF.

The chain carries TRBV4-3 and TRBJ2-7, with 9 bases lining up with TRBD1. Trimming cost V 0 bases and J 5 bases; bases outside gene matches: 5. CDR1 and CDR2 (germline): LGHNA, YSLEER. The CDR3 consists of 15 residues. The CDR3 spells CASSQEGTGKHEQYF. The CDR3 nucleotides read TGCGCCAGCAGCCAAGAGGGGACAGGGAAACACGAGCAGTACTTC.

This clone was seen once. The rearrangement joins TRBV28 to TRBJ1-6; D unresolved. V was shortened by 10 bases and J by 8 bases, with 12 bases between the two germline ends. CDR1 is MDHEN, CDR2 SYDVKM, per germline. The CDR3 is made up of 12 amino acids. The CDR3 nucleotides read TGTGCCACCACGGAGGTTGATTCACCCCTCCACTTT. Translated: CATTEVDSPLHF.

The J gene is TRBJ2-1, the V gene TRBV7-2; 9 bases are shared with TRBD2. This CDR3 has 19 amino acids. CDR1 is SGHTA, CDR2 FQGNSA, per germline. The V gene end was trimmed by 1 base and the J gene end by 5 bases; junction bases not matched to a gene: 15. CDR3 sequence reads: CASSLVGPFSGSADNEQFF. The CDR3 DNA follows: TGTGCCAGCAGCTTAGTCGGACCTTTTAGCGGGAGCGCAGACAATGAGCAGTTCTTC.

The CDR3 DNA reads TGCGCCAGCAGCCTTGGACTGAGCACAGATACGCAGTATTTT. Protein sequence: CASSLGLSTDTQYF. The rearrangement uses TRBV4-3 and TRBJ2-3, with a tentative D call TRBD2 (5 bases). The V end was cut by 4 bases, the J end by 0 bases, with 8 bases between. CDR3 length: 14 residues. CDR1 is LGHNA and CDR2 is YSLEER in the germline V gene.

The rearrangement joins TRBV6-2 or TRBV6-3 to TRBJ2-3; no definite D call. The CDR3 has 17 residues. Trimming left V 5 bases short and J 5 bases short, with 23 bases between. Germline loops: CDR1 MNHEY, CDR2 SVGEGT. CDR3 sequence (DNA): TGTGCCAGCAGTCGGATTCAGGTTGCCCTTTCCGGAGATACGCAGTATTTT. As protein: CASSRIQVALSGDTQYF.

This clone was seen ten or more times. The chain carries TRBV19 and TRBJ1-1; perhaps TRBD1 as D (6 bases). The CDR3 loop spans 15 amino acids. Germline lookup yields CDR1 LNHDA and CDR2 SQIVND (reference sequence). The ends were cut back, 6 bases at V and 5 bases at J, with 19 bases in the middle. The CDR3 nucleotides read TGTGCCAGTAGGCCTAACACGGGGCAGGGGACTGAAGCTTTCTTT. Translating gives CASRPNTGQGTEAFF.

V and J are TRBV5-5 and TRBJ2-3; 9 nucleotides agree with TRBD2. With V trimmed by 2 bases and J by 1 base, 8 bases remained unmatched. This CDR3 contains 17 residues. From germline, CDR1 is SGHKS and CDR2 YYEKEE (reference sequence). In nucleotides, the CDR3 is TGTGCCAGCAGCTTCCCCACTAAGCGGGAGGGCACAGATACGCAGTATTTT. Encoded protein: CASSFPTKREGTDTQYF.

The CDR3 sequence is CASSASGGAYGYTF. DNA of the CDR3: TGTGCCAGCAGCGCCTCAGGGGGCGCCTATGGCTACACCTTC. The rearrangement uses TRBV7-8 and TRBJ1-2, with 8 bases that match TRBD1. J was trimmed by 4 bases and V by 5 bases; bases with no gene match: 6. The CDR3 runs to 14 residues. Per germline, CDR1 SGHVS and CDR2 FQNEAQ.

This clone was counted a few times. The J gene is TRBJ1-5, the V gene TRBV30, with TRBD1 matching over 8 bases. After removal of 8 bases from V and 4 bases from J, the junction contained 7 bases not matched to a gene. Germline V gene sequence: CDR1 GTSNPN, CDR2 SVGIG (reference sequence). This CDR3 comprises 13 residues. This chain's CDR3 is CAGSTGVNQPQHF. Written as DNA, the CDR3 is TGTGCCGGTTCGACAGGGGTTAATCAGCCCCAGCATTTT.

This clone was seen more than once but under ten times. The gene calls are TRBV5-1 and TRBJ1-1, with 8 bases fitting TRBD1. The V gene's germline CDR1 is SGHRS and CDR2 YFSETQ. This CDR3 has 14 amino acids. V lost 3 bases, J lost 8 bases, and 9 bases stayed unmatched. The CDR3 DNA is TGCGCCAGCAGCTCCCAGGGGACAGGATTAGAAGCTTTCTTT. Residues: CASSSQGTGLEAFF.